The clone carrying this T cell receptor (beta chain) has a single count. Its antigen is undetermined. Via MiXCR, TCRdb re-called the 5' RACE reads, giving one row per CDR3 protein. This table has approximately 150,000 distinct CDR3 sequences, 13% appearing once. The data belong to a study of T-cell memory formation after mild COVID-19. Study-wide background: TCR clustering was largely donor specific.

Study-level points and caveats: Some clones that responded turned up in pre-infection memory, which suggests that cross-reactive memory joined in.

The CDR3 contains 15 residues. Trimming removed 5 bases at V and 4 bases at J, with 16 bases between. Germline values: CDR1 KGHDR, CDR2 SFDVKD. The sequencing sample was made of PBMCs or a T cell subset sorted from them (not recorded which). The TCR originated in a young man who had mild COVID-19 (a few samples of this study predate the infection). Cell type and time point are not known. The V call is TRBV24-1, the J call TRBJ2-5; unclear D gene. This CDR3 reads CATSGLTYVRETQYF. The DNA of the CDR3 is TGTGCCACCAGTGGCTTGACATATGTCCGAGAGACCCAGTACTTC.